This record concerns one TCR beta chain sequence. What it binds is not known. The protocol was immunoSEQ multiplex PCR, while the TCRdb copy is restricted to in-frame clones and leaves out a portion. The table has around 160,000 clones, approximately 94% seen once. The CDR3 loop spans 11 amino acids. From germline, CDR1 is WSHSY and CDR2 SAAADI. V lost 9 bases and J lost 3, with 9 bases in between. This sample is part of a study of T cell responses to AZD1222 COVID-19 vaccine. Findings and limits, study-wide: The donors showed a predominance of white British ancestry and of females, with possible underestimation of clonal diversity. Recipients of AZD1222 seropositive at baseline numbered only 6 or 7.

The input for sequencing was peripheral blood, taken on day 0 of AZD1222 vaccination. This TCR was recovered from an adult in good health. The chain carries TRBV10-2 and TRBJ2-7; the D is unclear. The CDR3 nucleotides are TGCGCCAGTAGTAGTAGCTACGAGCAGTACTTC. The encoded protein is CASSSSYEQYF.